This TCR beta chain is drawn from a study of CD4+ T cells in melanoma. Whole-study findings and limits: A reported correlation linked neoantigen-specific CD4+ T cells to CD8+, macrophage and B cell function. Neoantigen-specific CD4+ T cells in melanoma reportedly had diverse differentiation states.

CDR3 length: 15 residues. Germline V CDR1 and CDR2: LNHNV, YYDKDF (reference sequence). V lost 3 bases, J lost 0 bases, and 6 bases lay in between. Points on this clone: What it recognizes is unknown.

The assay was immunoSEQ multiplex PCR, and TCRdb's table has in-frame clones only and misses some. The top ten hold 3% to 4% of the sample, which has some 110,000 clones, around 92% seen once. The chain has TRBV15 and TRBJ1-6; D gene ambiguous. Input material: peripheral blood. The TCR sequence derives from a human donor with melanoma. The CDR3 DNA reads TGTGCCACCAGCAGTACGAGCTCCTATAATTCACCCCTCCACTTT. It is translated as CATSSTSSYNSPLHF.